What follows is one T cell receptor beta chain and its context. Its antigen remains unknown. MiXCR, run by TCRdb on the 5' RACE reads, gives a single entry per CDR3 protein. The table records 350,000 to 500,000 distinct CDR3 sequences, more than 15% of them present only once. CDR1 is MNHNS, CDR2 SASEGT, per germline. V lost 6 bases, J lost 3 bases, and 9 bases stayed unmatched. This CDR3 is built from 15 residues. The sample originates from a study of T-cell memory formation after mild COVID-19. Overall study: In these data, TCR clusters were largely donor specific. Findings of the study overall: Pre-infection memory carried some responding clones, suggesting that cross-reactive memory joined.

This clonotype originated in a man between 18 and 35 years old who had mild COVID-19 (a few samples of this study predate the infection). Cell type and time point are not known. The chain carries TRBV6-1 and TRBJ1-2; 8 bases are shared with TRBD1. The sequenced sample consisted of PBMCs or a T cell subset sorted from them (not recorded which). The CDR3 DNA reads as TGTGCCAGCAGGAACCCGGGACAGGCCTACTATGGCTACACCTTC. Its protein product is CASRNPGQAYYGYTF.